The rows below give T cell receptor beta chains drawn from one sample of a study of blood T cell repertoires in COVID-19. The table came from immunoSEQ multiplex PCR; TCRdb's copy has only in-frame clones and leaves some out. The table has 330,000 or so clones, approximately 84% seen once. Sequencing was performed on PBMCs or T cells enriched from blood (not recorded which). These receptors were taken from a woman in her 30s who had recovered from COVID-19. The conserved cysteine and the conserved F or W are not part of the CDR3 here.

J gene: TRBJ2-7; V gene: TRBV28; CDR3 protein: ASSLTAGGLYEQY
J gene: TRBJ1-4; V gene: TRBV13; CDR3 protein: ASSLRQGRVEKLF
J gene: TRBJ2-1; V gene: TRBV2; CDR3 protein: ASSAPGGPNEQF
J gene: TRBJ1-2; V gene: TRBV7-2; CDR3 protein: ASSLAYSSNYGYT
J gene: TRBJ2-1; V gene: TRBV29-1; CDR3 protein: SVETVAGTYNEQF
J gene: TRBJ2-7; V gene: TRBV11-3; CDR3 protein: ASSSTGIEY
J gene: TRBJ2-1; V gene: TRBV13; CDR3 protein: ASSSGGSSYNEQF
J gene: TRBJ2-7; V gene: TRBV5-1; CDR3 protein: ASSLGGGVDEQY
J gene: TRBJ2-7; V gene: TRBV5-8; CDR3 protein: ASSFGREGDEQY
J gene: TRBJ1-2; V gene: TRBV4-1; CDR3 protein: ASSQGQGPNYGYT
J gene: TRBJ2-7; V gene: TRBV11-2; CDR3 protein: ASSQQGFLSYEQY
J gene: TRBJ1-2; V gene: TRBV12-3/TRBV12-4; CDR3 protein: ASSLKGNGYT
J gene: TRBJ2-3; V gene: TRBV25-1; CDR3 protein: ASSARGAQGDTQY
J gene: TRBJ1-2; V gene: TRBV19; CDR3 protein: ASSIVAGSNYGYT
J gene: TRBJ2-5; V gene: TRBV27; CDR3 protein: ASRVWGNGLAGVETQY
J gene: TRBJ1-1; V gene: TRBV28; CDR3 protein: AVNMNTEAF
J gene: TRBJ1-2; V gene: TRBV5-1; CDR3 protein: ASRTGSDGYT
J gene: TRBJ2-7; V gene: TRBV27; CDR3 protein: ASSLLGDSPYEQY
J gene: TRBJ2-2; V gene: TRBV5-1; CDR3 protein: ASSPSGGTNTGELF
J gene: TRBJ2-1; V gene: TRBV29-1; CDR3 protein: SGHRGYNEQF
J gene: TRBJ2-7; V gene: TRBV19; CDR3 protein: ASSIGGGLVPYEQY
J gene: TRBJ1-5; V gene: TRBV5-1; CDR3 protein: ASSPGQPNQPQH
J gene: TRBJ2-2; V gene: TRBV23-1; CDR3 protein: ASSQSRGNPGELF
J gene: TRBJ2-2; V gene: TRBV28; CDR3 protein: ATGGLAGLRTGELF
J gene: TRBJ2-1; V gene: TRBV24-1; CDR3 protein: ATRGGANEQF
J gene: TRBJ2-1; V gene: TRBV5-1; CDR3 protein: ASPPAAPLNEQF
J gene: TRBJ2-1; V gene: TRBV7-9; CDR3 protein: ASELAGGPREQF
J gene: TRBJ1-2; V gene: TRBV27; CDR3 protein: ASSPGTGDWSYGYT
J gene: TRBJ1-6; V gene: TRBV4-1; CDR3 protein: ASSQGGQYNSPLH
J gene: TRBJ2-1; V gene: TRBV5-1; CDR3 protein: ASSPLGGSYNEQF
J gene: TRBJ2-7; V gene: TRBV3-1/TRBV3-2; CDR3 protein: ASSEQGWGTRIDEQY
J gene: TRBJ2-7; V gene: TRBV29-1; CDR3 protein: SARRLVAPYPYEQY
J gene: TRBJ2-2; V gene: TRBV5-6; CDR3 protein: ASSLGTGEAGELF
J gene: TRBJ1-1; V gene: TRBV28; CDR3 protein: ASSLAADYTEAF
J gene: TRBJ2-7; V gene: TRBV2; CDR3 protein: ASKEGQAYSYEQY
J gene: TRBJ2-7; V gene: TRBV23-1; CDR3 protein: ASSIPGQGSEQY
J gene: TRBJ1-6; V gene: TRBV9; CDR3 protein: ASSVEGGNSYNSPLH
J gene: TRBJ2-5; V gene: TRBV2; CDR3 protein: ASKGLAGGMGETQY
J gene: TRBJ1-2; V gene: TRBV6-1; CDR3 protein: ASSEAWDRGLYGYT
J gene: TRBJ2-7; V gene: TRBV18; CDR3 protein: ASSPGVRDTTIYEQY